This T cell receptor beta chain came from a study of T cells after yellow fever vaccination. From the 5' RACE reads, TCRdb called clonotypes with MiXCR, one entry per CDR3 protein. The data show about 220,000 distinct CDR3 sequences, with about 3% seen just once and roughly 3.2% held by the top ten. Findings and limits, study-wide: Peak timing came faster in the weaker secondary response, day 5 versus 15. Primary-vaccination clones mostly resurfaced post-booster (nearly 97% CD4, approximately 90% CD8).

This clonotype was detected many times. Its specificity is not known. CDR1 and CDR2 from the germline V gene are SGHRS and YFSETQ. The CDR3 covers 12 residues. Trimming took off 9 bases at V and 4 bases at J, with 12 bases between the two ends. The TCR comes from a man between 18 and 35 years old who received the YFV17D yellow fever vaccine. This material consisted of CD4+ T cells sorted from PBMCs, taken 10 days after the yellow fever booster vaccination. V and J are TRBV5-1 and TRBJ2-3; D is possibly TRBD2 (7 bases). The CDR3, as DNA: TGCGCCACCACGGGGGGCGCAGATACGCAGTATTTT. Protein: CATTGGADTQYF.